This T cell receptor (beta chain) was sequenced during a study of beta chain features in type 1 diabetes. Points from the study as a whole: For Type 1 diabetes patients, all four CD4+ subsets carried TCRB CDR3s that were moderately but significantly shorter. More deletions and fewer insertions at VDJ junctions were seen in type 1 diabetes patients.

This clone was seen a few times. The antigen is undetermined. Germline V lookup: CDR1 SGHNT, CDR2 YYREEE (reference sequence). V was pared by 4 bases and J by 2 bases, with 15 bases between. This CDR3 spans 15 amino acids. TCRB transcripts that were expressed got sequenced, as all of the isolated RNA had been reverse transcribed. Produced via immunoSEQ multiplex PCR; TCRdb's table is partial and in-frame only. The repertoire consists of hundreds of thousands of clones, with roughly 8% occurring once and the leading ten covering 0.44%. Purity exceeded 95% in all sorted populations. V gene TRBV5-4 combines with J gene TRBJ1-1; perhaps TRBD1 as D (6 bases). Sequenced sample: central memory CD4+ T cells from blood. The TCR originated in a woman aged 18 to 35 in good health. The CDR3 DNA is TGTGCCAGCAGCCTGGGGGGCAGATCTAACACTGAAGCTTTCTTT. Translated: CASSLGGRSNTEAFF. Filled out from reference TRBV5-4 and TRBJ1-1, the complete variable domain reads ETGVTQSPTHLIKTRGQQVTLRCSSQSGHNTVSWYQQALGQGPQFIFQYYREEENGRGNFPPRFSGLQFPNYSSELNVNALELDDSALYLCASSLGGRSNTEAFFGQGTRLTVV.